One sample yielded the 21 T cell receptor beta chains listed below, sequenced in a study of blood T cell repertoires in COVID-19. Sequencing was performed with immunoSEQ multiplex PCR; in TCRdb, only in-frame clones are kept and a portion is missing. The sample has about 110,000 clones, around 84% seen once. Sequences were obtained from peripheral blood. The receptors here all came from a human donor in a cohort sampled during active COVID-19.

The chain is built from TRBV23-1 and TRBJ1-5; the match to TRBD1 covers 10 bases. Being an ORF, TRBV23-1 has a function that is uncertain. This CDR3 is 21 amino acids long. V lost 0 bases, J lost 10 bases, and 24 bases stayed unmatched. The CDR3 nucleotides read TGCGCCAGCAGTCAATCTGCCGACAGGGGGCGTAGTAACCCCTTAAGTGGACCCCAGCATTTT. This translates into CASSQSADRGRSNPLSGPQHF.

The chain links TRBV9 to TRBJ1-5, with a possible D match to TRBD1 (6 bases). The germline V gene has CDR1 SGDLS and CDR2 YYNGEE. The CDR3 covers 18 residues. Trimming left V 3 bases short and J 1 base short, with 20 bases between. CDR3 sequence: CASSARDNRRGSNQPQHF. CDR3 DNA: TGTGCCAGCAGCGCGAGGGACAACAGAAGGGGAAGCAATCAGCCCCAGCATTTT.

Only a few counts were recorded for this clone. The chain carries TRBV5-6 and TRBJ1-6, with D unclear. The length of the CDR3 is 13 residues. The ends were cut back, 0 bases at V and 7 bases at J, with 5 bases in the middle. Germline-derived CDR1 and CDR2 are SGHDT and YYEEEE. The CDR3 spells CASSLAVNSPLHF. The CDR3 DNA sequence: TGTGCCAGCAGCTTGGCCGTGAATTCACCCCTCCACTTT.

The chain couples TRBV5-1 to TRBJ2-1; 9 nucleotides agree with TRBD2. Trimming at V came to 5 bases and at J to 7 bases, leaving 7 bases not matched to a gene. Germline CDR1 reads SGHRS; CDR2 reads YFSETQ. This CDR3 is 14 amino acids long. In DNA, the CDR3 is TGCGCCAGCAGGGCTAGCGGGGATGGGAATGAGCAGTTCTTC. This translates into CASRASGDGNEQFF.

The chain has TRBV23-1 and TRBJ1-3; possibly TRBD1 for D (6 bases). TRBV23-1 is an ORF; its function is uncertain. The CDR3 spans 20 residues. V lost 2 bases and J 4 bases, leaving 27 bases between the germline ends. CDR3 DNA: TGCGCCAGCAGTCAAGAGCATGGGGGCCAAGAGGAAATATTCGGAAACACCATATATTTT. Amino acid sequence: CASSQEHGGQEEIFGNTIYF.

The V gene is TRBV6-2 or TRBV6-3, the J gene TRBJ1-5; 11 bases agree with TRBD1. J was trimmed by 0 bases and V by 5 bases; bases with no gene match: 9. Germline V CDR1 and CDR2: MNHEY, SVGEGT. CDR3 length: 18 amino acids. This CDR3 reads CASSRDRGDNNSNQPQHF. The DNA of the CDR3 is TGTGCCAGCAGTCGGGACAGGGGGGATAACAATAGCAATCAGCCCCAGCATTTT.

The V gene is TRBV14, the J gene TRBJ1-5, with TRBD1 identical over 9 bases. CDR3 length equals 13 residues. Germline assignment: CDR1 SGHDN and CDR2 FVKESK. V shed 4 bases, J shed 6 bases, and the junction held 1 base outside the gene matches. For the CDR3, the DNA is TGTGCCAGCAGCCGGGGACAGGGTCAGCCCCAGCATTTT. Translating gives CASSRGQGQPQHF.

CDR3 coding DNA: TGTGCCAGCAGCCGCGGGGACTTCGGCGAGACCCAGTACTTC. Protein product: CASSRGDFGETQYF. This chain links TRBV7-9 with TRBJ2-5; tentatively, D is TRBD2 (6 bases). The CDR3 sequence is 14 residues long. Looked up from germline, CDR1 is SEHNR and CDR2 is FQNEAQ (reference sequence). Trimming pared 5 bases from V and 5 bases from J, leaving 15 bases between.

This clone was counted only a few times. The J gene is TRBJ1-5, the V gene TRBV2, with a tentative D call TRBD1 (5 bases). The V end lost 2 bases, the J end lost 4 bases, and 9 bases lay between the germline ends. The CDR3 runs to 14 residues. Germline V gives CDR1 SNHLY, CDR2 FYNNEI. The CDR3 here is CASSEWGVNQPQHF. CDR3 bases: TGTGCCAGCAGTGAATGGGGGGTGAATCAGCCCCAGCATTTT.

The CDR3 region is CASVQSGGANVLTF. The CDR3 DNA is TGTGCCAGCGTTCAGTCAGGTGGGGCCAACGTCCTGACTTTC. The V and J genes are TRBV28 and TRBJ2-6; no definite D call. Germline V gene lookup returns CDR1 MDHEN and CDR2 SYDVKM. V lost 8 bases to trimming and J lost 3 bases, with 11 bases between them. The CDR3 length is 14 residues.

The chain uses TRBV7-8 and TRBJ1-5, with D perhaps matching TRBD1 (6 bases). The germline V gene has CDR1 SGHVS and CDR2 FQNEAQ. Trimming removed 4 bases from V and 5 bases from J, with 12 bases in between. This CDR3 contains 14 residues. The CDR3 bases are TGTGCCAGCAGCTCGAAAGGGGGATATCAGCCCCAGCATTTT. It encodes CASSSKGGYQPQHF.

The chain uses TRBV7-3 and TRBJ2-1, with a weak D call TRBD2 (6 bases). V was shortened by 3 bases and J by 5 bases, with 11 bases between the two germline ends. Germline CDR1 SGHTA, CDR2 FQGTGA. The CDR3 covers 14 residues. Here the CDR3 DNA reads TGTGCCAGCAGCTTTAGTGGGGGGAACAATGAGCAGTTCTTC. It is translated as CASSFSGGNNEQFF. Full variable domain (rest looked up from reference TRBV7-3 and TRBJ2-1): GAGVSQTPSNKVTEKGKYVELRCDPISGHTALYWYRQSLGQGPEFLIYFQGTGAADDSGLPNDRFFAVRPEGSVSTLKIQRTERGDSAVYLCASSFSGGNNEQFFGPGTRLTVL.

As DNA, the CDR3 is TGTGCCAGCAGCTCCCACTTGGACACTGAAGCTTTCTTT. Translating gives CASSSHLDTEAFF. The V call is TRBV14, the J call TRBJ1-1; no clear D gene. The germline V gene encodes CDR1 SGHDN and CDR2 FVKESK. The CDR3 has 13 amino acids. With 5 bases removed from V and 3 bases from J, the gap between germline ends came to 10 bases.

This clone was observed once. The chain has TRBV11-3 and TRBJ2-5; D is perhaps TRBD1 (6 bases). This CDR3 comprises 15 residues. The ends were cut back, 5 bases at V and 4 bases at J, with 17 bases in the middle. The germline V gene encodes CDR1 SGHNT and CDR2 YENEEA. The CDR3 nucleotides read TGTGCCAGCAGCCGTGGGGGCAGGTATCCAGAGACCCAGTACTTC. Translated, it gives CASSRGGRYPETQYF.

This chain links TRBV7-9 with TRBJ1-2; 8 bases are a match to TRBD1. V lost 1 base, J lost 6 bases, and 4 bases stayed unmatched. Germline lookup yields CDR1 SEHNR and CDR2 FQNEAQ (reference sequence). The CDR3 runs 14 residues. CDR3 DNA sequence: TGTGCCAGCAGCTTAGGGACAGGGTGGGATGGCTACACCTTC. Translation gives CASSLGTGWDGYTF.

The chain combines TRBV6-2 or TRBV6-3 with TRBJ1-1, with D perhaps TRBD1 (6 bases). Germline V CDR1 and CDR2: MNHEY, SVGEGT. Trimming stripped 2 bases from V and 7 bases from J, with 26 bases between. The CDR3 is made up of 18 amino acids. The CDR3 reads CASSYQPYLSTGPIEAFF. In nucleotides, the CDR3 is TGTGCCAGCAGTTACCAGCCCTATCTTTCGACAGGACCTATTGAAGCTTTCTTT.

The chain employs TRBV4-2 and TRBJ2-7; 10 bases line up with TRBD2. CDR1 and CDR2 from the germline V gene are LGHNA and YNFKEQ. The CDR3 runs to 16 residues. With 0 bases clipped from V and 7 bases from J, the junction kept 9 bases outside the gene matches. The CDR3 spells CASSQEGAGGPGEQYF. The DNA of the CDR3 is TGTGCCAGCAGCCAAGAGGGAGCGGGGGGGCCGGGAGAGCAGTACTTC.

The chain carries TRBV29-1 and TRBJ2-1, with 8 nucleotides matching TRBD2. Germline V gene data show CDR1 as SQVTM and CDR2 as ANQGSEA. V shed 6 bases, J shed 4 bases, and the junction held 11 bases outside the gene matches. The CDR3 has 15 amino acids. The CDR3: CSVSQGLVYYNEQFF. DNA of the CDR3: TGCAGCGTCTCACAGGGACTAGTGTATTACAATGAGCAGTTCTTC.

CDR3 bases: TGTGCCAGTAGTACACGACTAGAGGCAAGGCAGTACTTC. Protein sequence: CASSTRLEARQYF. The chain links TRBV19 to TRBJ2-7, with D perhaps matching TRBD2 (6 bases). This CDR3 has 13 residues. V was clipped by 4 bases and J by 9 bases, with 16 bases between them. Germline V gene data show CDR1 as LNHDA and CDR2 as SQIVND (reference sequence).

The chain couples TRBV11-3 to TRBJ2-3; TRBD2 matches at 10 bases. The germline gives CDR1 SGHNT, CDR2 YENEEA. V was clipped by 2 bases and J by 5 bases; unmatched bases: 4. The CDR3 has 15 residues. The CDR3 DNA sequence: TGTGCCAGCAGCTTAAAGCGGGGGGGATTAGATACGCAGTATTTT. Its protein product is CASSLKRGGLDTQYF.

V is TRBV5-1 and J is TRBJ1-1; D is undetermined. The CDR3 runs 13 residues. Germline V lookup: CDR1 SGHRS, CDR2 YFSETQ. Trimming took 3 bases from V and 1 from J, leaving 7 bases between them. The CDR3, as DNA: TGCGCCAGCAGCTCCAACAAGAACACTGAAGCTTTCTTT. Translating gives CASSSNKNTEAFF. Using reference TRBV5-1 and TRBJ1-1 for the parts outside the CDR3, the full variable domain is KAGVTQTPRYLIKTRGQQVTLSCSPISGHRSVSWYQQTPGQGLQFLFEYFSETQRNKGNFPGRFSGRQFSNSRSEMNVSTLELGDSALYLCASSSNKNTEAFFGQGTRLTVV.